This TCR beta chain was obtained from a study of spatial heterogeneity in lung cancer. Overall study: Any follow-up PBMC samples that were available went on to be sequenced, and the median time to follow-up was two to three years after resection.

This clonotype was counted ten times or more. Its target is unknown. Study conclusions and caveats: Among blood samples, ubiquitous expanded tumor TCRs appeared more at resection than at follow-up.

Carried by each TCR cDNA molecule was a unique molecular identifier. One entry per CDR3 protein results from TCRdb running MiXCR on the 5' RACE reads. The repertoire holds fewer than 60,000 distinct CDR3 sequences, with roughly 8.1% as singletons. Time point meaning: blood at routine non-recurrence follow-up after resection. Unsorted whole RNA samples from tumor, nontumor lung or frozen PBMC were sequenced. V lost 0 bases, J lost 1 base, and 6 bases lay in between. The CDR3 runs 15 residues. CDR1 is SGHTA, CDR2 FQGNSA, per germline. The sample here was PBMCs, taken at follow-up. This clonotype was sampled from a female donor with early-stage non-small cell lung cancer. The chain employs TRBV7-2 and TRBJ2-2; D unresolved. Here the CDR3 reads CASSLAAVNTGELFF. As DNA, the CDR3 is TGTGCCAGCAGCTTAGCAGCCGTGAACACCGGGGAGCTGTTTTTT.